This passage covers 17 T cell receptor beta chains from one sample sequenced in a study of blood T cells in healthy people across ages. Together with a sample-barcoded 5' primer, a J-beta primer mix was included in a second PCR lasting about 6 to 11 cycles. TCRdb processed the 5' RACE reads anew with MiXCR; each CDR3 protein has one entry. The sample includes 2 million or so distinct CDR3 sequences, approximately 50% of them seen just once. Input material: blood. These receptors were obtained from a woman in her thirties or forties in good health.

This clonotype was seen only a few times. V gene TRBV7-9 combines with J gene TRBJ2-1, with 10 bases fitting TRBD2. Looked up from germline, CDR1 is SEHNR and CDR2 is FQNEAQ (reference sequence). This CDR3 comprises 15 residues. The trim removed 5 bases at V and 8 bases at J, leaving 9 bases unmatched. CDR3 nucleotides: TGTGCCAGCAGCCATCCCTTAGCGGGGGGCTATGAGCAGTTCTTC. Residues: CASSHPLAGGYEQFF. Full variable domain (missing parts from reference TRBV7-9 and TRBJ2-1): DTGVSQNPRHKITKRGQNVTFRCDPISEHNRLYWYRQTLGQGPEFLTYFQNEAQLEKSRLLSDRFSAERPKGSFSTLEIQRTEQGDSAMYLCASSHPLAGGYEQFFGPGTRLTVL.

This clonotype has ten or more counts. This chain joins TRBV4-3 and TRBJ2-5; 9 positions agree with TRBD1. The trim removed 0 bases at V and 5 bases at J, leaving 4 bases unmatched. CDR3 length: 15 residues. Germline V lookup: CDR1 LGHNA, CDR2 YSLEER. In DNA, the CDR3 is TGCGCCAGCAGCCAAGAGACAGGGGGAGGGGAGACCCAGTACTTC. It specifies CASSQETGGGETQYF.

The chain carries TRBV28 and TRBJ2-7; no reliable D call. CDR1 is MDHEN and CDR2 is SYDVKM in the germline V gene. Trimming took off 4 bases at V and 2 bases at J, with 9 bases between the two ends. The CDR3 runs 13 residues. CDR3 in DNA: TGTGCCAGCAGTTCCCACACCACCTACGAGCAGTACTTC. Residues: CASSSHTTYEQYF.

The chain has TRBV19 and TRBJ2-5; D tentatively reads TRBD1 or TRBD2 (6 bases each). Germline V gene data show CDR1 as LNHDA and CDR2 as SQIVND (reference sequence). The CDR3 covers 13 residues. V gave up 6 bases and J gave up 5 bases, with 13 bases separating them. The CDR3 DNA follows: TGTGCCAGTAGGATACAGGGAGGTGAGACCCAGTACTTC. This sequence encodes CASRIQGGETQYF.

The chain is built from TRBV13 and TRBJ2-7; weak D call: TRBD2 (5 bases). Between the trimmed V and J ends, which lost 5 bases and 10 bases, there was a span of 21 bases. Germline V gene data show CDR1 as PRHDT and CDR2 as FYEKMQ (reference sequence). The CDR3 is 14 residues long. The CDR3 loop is CASSVASRARSQYF. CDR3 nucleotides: TGTGCCAGCAGCGTAGCTAGCCGGGCAAGGTCCCAGTACTTC.

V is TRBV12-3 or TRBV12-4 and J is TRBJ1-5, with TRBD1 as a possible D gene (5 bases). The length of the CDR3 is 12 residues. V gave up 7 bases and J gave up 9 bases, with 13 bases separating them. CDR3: CASTTLRGPQHF. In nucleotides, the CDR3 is TGTGCCAGCACCACCCTAAGGGGGCCCCAGCATTTT.

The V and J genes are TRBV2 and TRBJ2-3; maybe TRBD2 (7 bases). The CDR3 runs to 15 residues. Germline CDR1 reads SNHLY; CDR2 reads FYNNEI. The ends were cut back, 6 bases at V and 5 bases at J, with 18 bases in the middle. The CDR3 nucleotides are TGTGCCAGCAGACAAGAGGGGGGGCGAGAAGATACGCAGTATTTT. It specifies CASRQEGGREDTQYF.

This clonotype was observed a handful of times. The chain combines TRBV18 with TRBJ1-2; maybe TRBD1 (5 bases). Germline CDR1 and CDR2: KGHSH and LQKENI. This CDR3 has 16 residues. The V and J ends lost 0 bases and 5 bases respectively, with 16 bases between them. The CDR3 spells CASSPPNGGITYGYTF. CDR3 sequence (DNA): TGTGCCAGCTCACCACCCAACGGGGGGATTACTTATGGCTACACCTTC. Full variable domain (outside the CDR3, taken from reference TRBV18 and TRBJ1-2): NAGVMQNPRHLVRRRGQEARLRCSPMKGHSHVYWYRQLPEEGLKFMVYLQKENIIDESGMPKERFSAEFPKEGPSILRIQQVVRGDSAAYFCASSPPNGGITYGYTFGSGTRLTVV.

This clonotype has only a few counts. CDR3 region: CSAKNEAANYGYTF. CDR3 in DNA: TGCAGTGCAAAGAATGAGGCAGCAAACTATGGCTACACCTTC. The V gene is TRBV20-1, the J gene TRBJ1-2; no definite D call. Per germline, CDR1 DFQATT and CDR2 SNEGSKA (reference sequence). This CDR3 is 14 amino acids long. The V end lost 6 bases, the J end lost 2 bases, and 16 bases lay between the germline ends.

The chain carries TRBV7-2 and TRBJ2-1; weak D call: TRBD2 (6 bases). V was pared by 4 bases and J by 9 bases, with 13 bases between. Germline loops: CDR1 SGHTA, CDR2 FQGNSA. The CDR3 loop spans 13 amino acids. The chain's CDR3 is CASSWDWGGEQFF. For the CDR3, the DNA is TGTGCCAGCAGCTGGGACTGGGGAGGTGAGCAGTTCTTC.

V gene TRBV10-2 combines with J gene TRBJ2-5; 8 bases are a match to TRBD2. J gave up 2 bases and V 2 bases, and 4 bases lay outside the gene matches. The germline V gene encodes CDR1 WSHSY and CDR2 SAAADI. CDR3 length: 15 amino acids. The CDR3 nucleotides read TGCGCCAGCAGTGAGAAGGGACTAGTGCAAGAGACCCAGTACTTC. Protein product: CASSEKGLVQETQYF.

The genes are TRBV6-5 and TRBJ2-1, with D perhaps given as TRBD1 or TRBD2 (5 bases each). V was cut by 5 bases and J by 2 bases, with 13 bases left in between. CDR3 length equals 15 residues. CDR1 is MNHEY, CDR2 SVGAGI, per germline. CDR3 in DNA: TGTGCCAGCAGTACCGGGACGGCCGCCTACAATGAGCAGTTCTTC. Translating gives CASSTGTAAYNEQFF.

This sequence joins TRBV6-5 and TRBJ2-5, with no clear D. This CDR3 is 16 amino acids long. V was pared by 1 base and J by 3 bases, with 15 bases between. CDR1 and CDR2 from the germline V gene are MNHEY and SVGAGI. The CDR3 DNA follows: TGTGCCAGCAGTTACTTCGGAAGTCTCTTCAAAGAGACCCAGTACTTC. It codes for CASSYFGSLFKETQYF.

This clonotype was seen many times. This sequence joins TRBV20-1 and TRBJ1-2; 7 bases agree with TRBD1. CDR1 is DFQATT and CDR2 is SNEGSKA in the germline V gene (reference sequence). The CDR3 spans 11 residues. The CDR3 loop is CSAGDSYGYTF. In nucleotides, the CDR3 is TGCAGCGCCGGGGACAGCTATGGCTACACCTTC.

The CDR3 reads CASSRRTTGSTDTQYF. The CDR3 bases are TGTGCCAGCAGTCGTCGGACAACCGGTAGCACAGATACGCAGTATTTT. The chain recombines TRBV6-6 with TRBJ2-3; tentative D call: TRBD1 (5 bases). The CDR3 totals 16 residues. Trimming removed 5 bases at V and 0 bases at J, with 15 bases between. From germline, CDR1 is MNHNY and CDR2 SVGAGI (reference sequence).

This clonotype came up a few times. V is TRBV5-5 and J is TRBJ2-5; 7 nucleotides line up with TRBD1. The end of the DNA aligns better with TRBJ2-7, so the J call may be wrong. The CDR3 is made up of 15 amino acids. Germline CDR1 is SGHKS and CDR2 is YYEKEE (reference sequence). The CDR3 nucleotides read TGTGCCAGCACTAATCCGGGACAGTCCATTTACGAGCAGTACTTC. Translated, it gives CASTNPGQSIYEQYF.

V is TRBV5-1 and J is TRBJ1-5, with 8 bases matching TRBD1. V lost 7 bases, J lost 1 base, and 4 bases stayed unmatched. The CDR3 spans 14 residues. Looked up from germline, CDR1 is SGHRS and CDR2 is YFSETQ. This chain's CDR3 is CASSTGASNQPQHF. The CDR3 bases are TGCGCCAGCTCGACAGGGGCGAGCAATCAGCCCCAGCATTTT.